The present T cell receptor beta chain was sequenced within a study of cytomegalovirus exposure and HLA in healthy donors. CDR1 is SGHNT and CDR2 is YYREEE in the germline V gene (reference sequence). The CDR3 consists of 14 residues. V was clipped by 2 bases and J by 5 bases; unmatched bases: 5. A word on this clone: Its specificity is unknown.

Overall study results and limits: Later on, an analysis tied approximately 15,000 TCR beta sequences to HLA alleles at 0.05 false discovery rate. Investigators reported under 200 TCR beta chains as tied to cytomegalovirus. TCR beta V- and J-gene trimming, according to a later analysis, was linked to a missense DCLRE1C variant.

PCR was performed using 60 Vbeta and 13 Jbeta primers. In the authors' methods: Unique TCR beta chains totaled some 80 million in a later count, with about 11 million of them shared. Method: immunoSEQ multiplex PCR; TCRdb's copy keeps in-frame clones and lacks some. The V and J calls and the clone size are those of that table, but D and trimming were determined from the DNA. The data hold approximately 240,000 clones, with roughly 89% observed a single time. J is TRBJ2-5 and V is TRBV5-4, with 8 nucleotides matching TRBD2. The specimen sequenced was PBMCs. The origin of this receptor is a woman under 30 in good health and CMV-seronegative. The CDR3 DNA reads as TGTGCCAGCAGCTTAAGCGGGGGAGGGGAGACCCAGTACTTC. Translated: CASSLSGGGETQYF.